The rows below give T cell receptor beta chains drawn from one sample of a study of T cell responses to AZD1222 COVID-19 vaccine. Assay: immunoSEQ multiplex PCR; the TCRdb copy retains only in-frame clones and omits some. The sample lists 150,000 or so clones, around nine tenths occurring once. The specimen comprised peripheral blood, sampled on day 0 of MenACWY control vaccination. The receptors were sampled from an adult in good health. CDR3s include the opening cysteine and the closing phenylalanine or tryptophan. The D gene is left open where the match is weak. The size of a clone is reported for some rows only, either as once, few or many, or as a class for expanded clones.

j_call	d_call	clone_size	v_call	cdr3_nt	cdr3_aa
TRBJ2-6	TRBD1	-	TRBV4-2	TGTGCCAGCAGCCACCAGACAGGGTCTGGGGCCAACGTCCTGACTTTC	CASSHQTGSGANVLTF
TRBJ2-7	TRBD2	-	TRBV5-1	TGCGCCAGCAGGCTAGCGGGAGAACCCCACGAGCAGTACTTC	CASRLAGEPHEQYF
TRBJ2-1	TRBD2	-	TRBV9	TGTGCCAGCAGCGTAGTAAGCGGGACCTACAATGAGCAGTTCTTC	CASSVVSGTYNEQFF
TRBJ1-2	-	-	TRBV6-1	TGTGCCAGCAGTGAGCGGAGCCGGTCTAACTATGGCTACACCTTC	CASSERSRSNYGYTF
TRBJ2-1	-	-	TRBV4-2	TGTGCCAGCAGCCAAGAGGCGGGGAGTCACTCCTACAATGAGCAGTTCTTC	CASSQEAGSHSYNEQFF
TRBJ1-5	TRBD1	-	TRBV5-5	TGTGCCAGCAGCCACGGACAGGGGGCAAGCAATCAGCCCCAGCATTTT	CASSHGQGASNQPQHF
TRBJ1-6	-	-	TRBV30	TGTGCCTGGAGTGTAGAGGGGACCACGGGGCCCCTCCACTTT	CAWSVEGTTGPLHF
TRBJ2-7	TRBD1	-	TRBV28	TGTGCCAGCAATTTCCCAGGGGGACACTCCTACGAGCAGTACTTC	CASNFPGGHSYEQYF
TRBJ1-5	TRBD1	-	TRBV5-1	TGCGCCAGCAGCATTGGCGGGACAGATATCGGGGATCAGCCCCAGCATTTT	CASSIGGTDIGDQPQHF
TRBJ2-7	-	once	TRBV7-9	TGTGCCAGCAGCTTAGGTCGAACGGAGCGTCTCCAGCAGTACTTC	CASSLGRTERLQQYF
TRBJ2-2	-	-	TRBV6-1	TGTGCCAGCAGTGAAGCGCGAGGGGCTGGGATCGGGGAGCTGTTTTTT	CASSEARGAGIGELFF
TRBJ1-5	TRBD1	-	TRBV5-1	TGCGCCAGCAGCCTCGGACAGGGCAGTCAGCCCCAGCATTTT	CASSLGQGSQPQHF
TRBJ2-7	-	-	TRBV20-1	TGCAGTGCTCTCTCCTACGAGCAGTACTTC	CSALSYEQYF
TRBJ2-2	TRBD2	-	TRBV28	TGTGCCAGCAGTTTATGGGCCAGCGGGAGGGCCAGCACCGGGGAGCTGTTTTTT	CASSLWASGRASTGELFF
TRBJ1-1	TRBD1	-	TRBV10-3	TGTGCCATCAGTGAGTCAAGGGACAGTCGTAGGAACACTGAAGCTTTCTTT	CAISESRDSRRNTEAFF
TRBJ1-1	-	-	TRBV6-6	TGTGCCAGCACTCCGACCAGGACTGAAGCTTTCTTT	CASTPTRTEAFF
TRBJ1-4	-	once	TRBV5-6	TGTGCCAGCAGCCTCGACAGGAGATCTAATGAAAAACTGTTTTTT	CASSLDRRSNEKLFF
TRBJ2-5	TRBD2	-	TRBV7-6	TGTGCCAGCCAAATATCACTAGCGCCGGGGGAGACCCAGTACTTC	CASQISLAPGETQYF
TRBJ1-2	-	-	TRBV4-1	TGCGCCAGCAGCCAAGCGTTTCGGGGGAGGCTAGACTATGGCTACACCTTC	CASSQAFRGRLDYGYTF
TRBJ1-5	-	-	TRBV4-1	TGCGCCAGCAGCCAAGATGAAAGGGGAAGGAACAATCAGCCCCAGCATTTT	CASSQDERGRNNQPQHF
TRBJ2-1	TRBD2	-	TRBV19	TGTGCCAGTAGTTCCGAGACCAGCGGGGGGAGAAATGAGCAGTTCTTC	CASSSETSGGRNEQFF
TRBJ1-1	-	-	TRBV10-2	TGCGCCAGCAGGGACCCGGGACTAGACACTGAAGCTTTCTTT	CASRDPGLDTEAFF
TRBJ2-7	TRBD2	-	TRBV7-2	TGTGCCAGCAGCTCACGACTAGCGGGAGGTTCCCTATCGGCCTACGAGCAGTACTTC	CASSSRLAGGSLSAYEQYF
TRBJ2-7	TRBD2	-	TRBV4-1	TGCGCCAGCAGCCAAGACGGGGGGGTTTACTCCTACGAGCAGTACTTC	CASSQDGGVYSYEQYF
TRBJ2-2	-	few	TRBV5-1	TGCGCCAGCAGCTACGGAACAGGGATGACCGGGGAGCTGTTTTTT	CASSYGTGMTGELFF
TRBJ1-1	-	-	TRBV24-1	TGTGCCACCAGCCACGGGCTGGAAGCTTTCTTT	CATSHGLEAFF